This record concerns one TCR beta chain sequence. CDR1 is DFQATT, CDR2 SNEGSKA, per germline (reference sequence). After removal of 5 bases from V and 2 bases from J, the junction contained 6 bases not matched to a gene. The CDR3 length is 13 residues. The authors reverse transcribed roughly 0.5 to 1 ug RNA with random hexamers. Using its own MiXCR run on the immunoSEQ multiplex PCR reads, TCRdb lists one record per CDR3 protein. The sample yields about 200,000 distinct CDR3 sequences, approximately 96% seen once. The sample comes from a study of CD8 T cells in Susac syndrome. Sequencing of TCR beta was performed on blood CD8+ T cells and on blood CD4+ T cells.

The chain recombines TRBV20-1 with TRBJ2-7; TRBD2 matches 7 bases. The specimen sequenced was CD4+ T cells from PBMCs. The TCR originated in a human donor with multiple sclerosis. CDR3: CSADARGAYEQYF. CDR3 in DNA: TGCAGTGCTGATGCCCGGGGGGCCTACGAGCAGTACTTC.